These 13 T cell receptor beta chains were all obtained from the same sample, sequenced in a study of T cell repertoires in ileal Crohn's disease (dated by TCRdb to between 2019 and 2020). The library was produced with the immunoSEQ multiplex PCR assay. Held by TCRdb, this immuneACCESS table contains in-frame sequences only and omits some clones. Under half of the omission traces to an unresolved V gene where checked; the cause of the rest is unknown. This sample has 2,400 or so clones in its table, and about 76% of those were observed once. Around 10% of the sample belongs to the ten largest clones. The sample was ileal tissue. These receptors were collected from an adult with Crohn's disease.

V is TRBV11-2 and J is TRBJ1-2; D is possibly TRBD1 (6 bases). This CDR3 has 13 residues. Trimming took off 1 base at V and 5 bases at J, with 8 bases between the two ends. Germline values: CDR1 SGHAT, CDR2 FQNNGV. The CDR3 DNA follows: TGTGCCAGCAGCTTAGGCACAGGGTATGGCTACACCTTC. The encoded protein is CASSLGTGYGYTF. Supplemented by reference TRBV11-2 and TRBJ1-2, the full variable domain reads EAGVAQSPRYKIIEKRQSVAFWCNPISGHATLYWYQQILGQGPKLLIQFQNNGVVDDSQLPKDRFSAERLKGVDSTLKIQPAKLEDSAVYLCASSLGTGYGYTFGSGTRLTVV.

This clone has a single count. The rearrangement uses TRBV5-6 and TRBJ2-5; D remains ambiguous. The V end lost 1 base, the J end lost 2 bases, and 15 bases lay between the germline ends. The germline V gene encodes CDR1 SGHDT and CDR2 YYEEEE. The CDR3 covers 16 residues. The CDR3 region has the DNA TGTGCCAGCAGCTTGTACCTAGGTACCCTACAAGAGACCCAGTACTTC. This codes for CASSLYLGTLQETQYF.

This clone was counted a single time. The CDR3 reads CASSYTRDTGYGYTF. The CDR3 bases are TGTGCCAGCAGCTACACCCGGGACACTGGCTATGGCTACACCTTC. The chain joins TRBV11-2 to TRBJ1-2; possible D gene TRBD1, 6 bases. This CDR3 region has 15 residues. V lost 4 bases, J lost 4 bases, and 16 bases lay in between. Germline CDR1 is SGHAT and CDR2 is FQNNGV. The full variable domain, rest sourced from reference TRBV11-2 and TRBJ1-2, is EAGVAQSPRYKIIEKRQSVAFWCNPISGHATLYWYQQILGQGPKLLIQFQNNGVVDDSQLPKDRFSAERLKGVDSTLKIQPAKLEDSAVYLCASSYTRDTGYGYTFGSGTRLTVV.

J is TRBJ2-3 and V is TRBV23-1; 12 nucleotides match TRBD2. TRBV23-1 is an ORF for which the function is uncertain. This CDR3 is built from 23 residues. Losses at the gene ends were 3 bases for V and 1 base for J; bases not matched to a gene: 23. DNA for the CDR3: TGCGCCAGCAGTCACCCCGCGACAGGGCCTGGGACTAGCGGGCCTCATTGCACAGATACGCAGTATTTT. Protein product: CASSHPATGPGTSGPHCTDTQYF.

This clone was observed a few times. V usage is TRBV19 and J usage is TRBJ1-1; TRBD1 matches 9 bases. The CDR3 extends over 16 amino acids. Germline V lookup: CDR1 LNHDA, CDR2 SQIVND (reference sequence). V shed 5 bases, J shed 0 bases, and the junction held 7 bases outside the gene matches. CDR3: CASSYWGTGLNTEAFF. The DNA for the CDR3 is TGTGCCAGTAGTTATTGGGGGACAGGGTTGAACACTGAAGCTTTCTTT.

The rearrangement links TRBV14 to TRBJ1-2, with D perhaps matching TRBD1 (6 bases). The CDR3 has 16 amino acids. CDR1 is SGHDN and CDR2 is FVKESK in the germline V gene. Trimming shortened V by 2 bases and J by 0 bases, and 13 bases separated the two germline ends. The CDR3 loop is CASSQWTALTNYGYTF. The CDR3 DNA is TGTGCCAGCAGCCAATGGACAGCTCTCACTAACTATGGCTACACCTTC.

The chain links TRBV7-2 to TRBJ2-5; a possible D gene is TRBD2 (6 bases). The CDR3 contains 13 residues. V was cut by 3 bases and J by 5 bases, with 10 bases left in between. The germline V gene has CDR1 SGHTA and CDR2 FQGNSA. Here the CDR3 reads CASSFGAGETQYF. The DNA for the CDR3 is TGTGCCAGCAGCTTTGGGGCGGGGGAGACCCAGTACTTC.

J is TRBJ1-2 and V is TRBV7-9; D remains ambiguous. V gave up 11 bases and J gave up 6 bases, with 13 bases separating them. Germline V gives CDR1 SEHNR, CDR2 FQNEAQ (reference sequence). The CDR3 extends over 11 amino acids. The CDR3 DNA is TGTGCCGCATCCGGGGAGGATGGCTACACCTTC. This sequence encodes CAASGEDGYTF.

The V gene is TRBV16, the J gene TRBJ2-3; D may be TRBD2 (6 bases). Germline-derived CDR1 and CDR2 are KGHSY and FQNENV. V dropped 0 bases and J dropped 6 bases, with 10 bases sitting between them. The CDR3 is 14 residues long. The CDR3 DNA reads TGTGCCAGCAGCCAATCGATGGCGGGGGATACGCAGTATTTT. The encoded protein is CASSQSMAGDTQYF.

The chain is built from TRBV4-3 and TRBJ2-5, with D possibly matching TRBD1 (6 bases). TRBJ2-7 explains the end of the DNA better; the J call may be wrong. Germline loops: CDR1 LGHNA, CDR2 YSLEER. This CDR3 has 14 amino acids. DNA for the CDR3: TGCGCCAGCAGTCCCTCGGACAGTTACTACGAGCAGTACTTC. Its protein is CASSPSDSYYEQYF.

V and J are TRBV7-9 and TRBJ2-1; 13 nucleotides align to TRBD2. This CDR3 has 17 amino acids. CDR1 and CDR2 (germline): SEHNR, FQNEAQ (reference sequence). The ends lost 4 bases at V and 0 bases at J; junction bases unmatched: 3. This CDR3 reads CASSWTSGGSSYNEQFF. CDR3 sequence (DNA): TGTGCCAGCAGCTGGACTAGCGGGGGTAGCTCCTACAATGAGCAGTTCTTC.

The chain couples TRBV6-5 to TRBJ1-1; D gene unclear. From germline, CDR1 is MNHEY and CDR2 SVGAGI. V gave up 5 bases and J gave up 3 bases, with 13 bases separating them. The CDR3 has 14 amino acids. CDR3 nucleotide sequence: TGTGCCAGCAGTACTAGTACAGTGGACACTGAAGCTTTCTTT. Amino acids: CASSTSTVDTEAFF.

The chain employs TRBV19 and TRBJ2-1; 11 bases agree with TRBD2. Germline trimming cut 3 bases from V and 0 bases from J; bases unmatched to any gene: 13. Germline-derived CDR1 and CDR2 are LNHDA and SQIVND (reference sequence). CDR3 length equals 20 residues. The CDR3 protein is CASSIQTSGTFLSSYNEQFF. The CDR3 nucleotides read TGTGCCAGTAGTATTCAGACTAGCGGGACATTTTTGAGCTCCTACAATGAGCAGTTCTTC. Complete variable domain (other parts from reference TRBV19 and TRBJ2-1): DGGITQSPKYLFRKEGQNVTLSCEQNLNHDAMYWYRQDPGQGLRLIYYSQIVNDFQKGDIAEGYSVSREKKESFPLTVTSAQKNPTAFYLCASSIQTSGTFLSSYNEQFFGPGTRLTVL.